This T cell receptor (beta chain) was recovered during a study of T-cell memory formation after mild COVID-19 (dated by TCRdb to the early 2020s). Context from the whole study: Most TCR sequence clusters were specific to one of the two donors. Two young, previously healthy adult volunteers made up the cohort, one male and one female. T-cell clones expanding and contracting after mild COVID-19 in a couple of donors were tracked by longitudinal TCRalpha and TCRbeta repertoire sequencing. Summary of the overall study and its limitations: Some responding clones were found in pre-infection memory, which suggests that pre-existing cross-reactive memory T cells took part in the SARS-CoV-2 response. SARS-CoV-2 specificity was not confirmed for the second-wave clones peaking on day 37. From day 15 to 85, contracting clones showed balanced CD4/CD8 phenotypes, whereas a second wave of clones that expanded from day 15 to 37 leaned towards CD4+. Contracting CD4+ clones appeared mostly in the CM and EM memory subsets, whereas CD8+ clones were enriched in EMRA. Only a couple of mild cases were covered in the study, and larger cohorts including severe cases with pre-infection samples were considered necessary.

PBMCs were isolated by Ficoll-Paque density gradient centrifugation. Sequencing instrument: Illumina NovaSeq 6000. cDNA libraries for TCRalpha and TCRbeta were prepared by 5'RACE using constant-segment primers, with sample barcodes and unique molecular identifiers added. RNA was extracted from every sample with Trizol reagent. Library amplification was performed in two PCR steps, and a second sample barcode and Illumina TruSeq adapters were introduced in the second step. The libraries were sequenced on an Illumina NovaSeq using 2 x 150 bp paired-end reads. The authors' analysis ran thus. With migec v1.2.7, reads were demultiplexed and then collapsed into UMI-guided consensus sequences. Using mixcr v2.1.11, UMI consensuses were aligned to TRA and TRB V and J templates and then assembled into clonotypes. A clonotype was counted as expanded or contracted only if both edgeR and NoisET called the change significant, with noise models trained on biological replicates. For edgeR calls, the cutoffs were a false discovery rate-adjusted p below 0.01 and a log2 fold-change threshold of 1. As an exploratory analysis of dynamics, PCA with hierarchical clustering was applied to max-normalized trajectories of the 1000 most abundant clonotypes. Each responding clone was given a CD4 or CD8 phenotype based on the CD4+ and CD8+ repertoires, which had been sequenced separately. TCRdb reran the public reads through fastp at Q25 and MiXCR, keeping productive beta chains. Rows are unified per CDR3 protein, each entry keeping the most common DNA and genes. It is TCRdb's table, rather than the study itself, that gives the V and J calls and clone size. The sample table records around 130,000 distinct CDR3 sequences; about 6% of these occur just once. The ten biggest clones cover 2% to 2.5% of the sample.

This clonotype has ten or more counts. Its antigen is still unknown. There are no base qualities to consult, and no much larger clone falls within one base. CDR1 and CDR2 are drawn from the germline V gene: KGHDR, SFDVKD. The CDR3 holds 11 amino acids from the cysteine to the phenylalanine. Only CDR3 DNA remains: 33 bases, in frame from the first base. The junction carries 3 bases between V and J, which are trimmed by 3 bases and 4 bases respectively. The sample comprised PBMCs or a T cell subset sorted from them (not recorded which). The TCR originated in an adult woman who had mild COVID-19 (a few samples of this study predate the infection). The sample titles of this study are shuffled in the database, so cell type and time point are left out; the donor was told from shared clones. The rearranged chain carries TRBV24-1 and TRBJ2-7; the D gene is not confidently resolved. The DNA sequence is TGTGCCACCAGTGATGGTTACGAGCAGTACTTC. Translation gives CATSDGYEQYF.